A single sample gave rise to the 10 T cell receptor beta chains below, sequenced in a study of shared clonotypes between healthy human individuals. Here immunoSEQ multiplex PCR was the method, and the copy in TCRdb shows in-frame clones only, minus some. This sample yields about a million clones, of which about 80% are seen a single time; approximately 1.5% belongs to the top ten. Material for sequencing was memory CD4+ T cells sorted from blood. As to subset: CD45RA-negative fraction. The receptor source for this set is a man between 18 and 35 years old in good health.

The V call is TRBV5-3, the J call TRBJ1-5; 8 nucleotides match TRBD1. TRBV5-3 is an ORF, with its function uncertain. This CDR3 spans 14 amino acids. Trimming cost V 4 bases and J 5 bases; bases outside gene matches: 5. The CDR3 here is CARSKDRDDQPQHF. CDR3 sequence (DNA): TGTGCCAGAAGCAAGGACAGGGACGATCAGCCCCAGCATTTT.

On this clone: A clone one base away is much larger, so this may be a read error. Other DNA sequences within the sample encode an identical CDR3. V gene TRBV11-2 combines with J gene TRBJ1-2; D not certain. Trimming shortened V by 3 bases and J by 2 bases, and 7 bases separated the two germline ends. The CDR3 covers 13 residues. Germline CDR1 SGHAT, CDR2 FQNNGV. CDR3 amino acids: CASSLGRNYGYTF. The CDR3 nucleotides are TGTGCCAGCAGCTTGGGCAGGAACTATGGCTACACCTTC.

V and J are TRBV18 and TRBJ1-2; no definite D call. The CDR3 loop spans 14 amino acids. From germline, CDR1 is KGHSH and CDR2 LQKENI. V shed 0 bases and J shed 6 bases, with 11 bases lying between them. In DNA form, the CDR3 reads TGTGCCAGCTCACCACCCCTCACGGTTAATGGCTACACCTTC. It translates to CASSPPLTVNGYTF. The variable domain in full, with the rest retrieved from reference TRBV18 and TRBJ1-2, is NAGVMQNPRHLVRRRGQEARLRCSPMKGHSHVYWYRQLPEEGLKFMVYLQKENIIDESGMPKERFSAEFPKEGPSILRIQQVVRGDSAAYFCASSPPLTVNGYTFGSGTRLTVV.

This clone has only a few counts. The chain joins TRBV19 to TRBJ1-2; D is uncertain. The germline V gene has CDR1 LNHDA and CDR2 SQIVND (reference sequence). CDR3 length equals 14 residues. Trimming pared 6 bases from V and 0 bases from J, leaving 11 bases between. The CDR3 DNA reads TGTGCCAGTAGGGAGGACCGCTCTAACTATGGCTACACCTTC. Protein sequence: CASREDRSNYGYTF.

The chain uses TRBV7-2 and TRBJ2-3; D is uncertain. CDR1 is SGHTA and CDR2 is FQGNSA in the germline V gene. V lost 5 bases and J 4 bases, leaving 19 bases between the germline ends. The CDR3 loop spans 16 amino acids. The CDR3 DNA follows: TGTGCCAGCAGCCGACTGTTGGCTAGAGAGGCAGATACGCAGTATTTT. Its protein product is CASSRLLAREADTQYF.

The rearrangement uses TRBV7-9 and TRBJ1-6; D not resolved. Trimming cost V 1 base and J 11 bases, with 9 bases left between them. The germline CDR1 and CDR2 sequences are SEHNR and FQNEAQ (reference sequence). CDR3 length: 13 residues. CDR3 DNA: TGTGCCAGCAGCTTAGAGGTACAGACACCCCTCCACTTT. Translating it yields CASSLEVQTPLHF.

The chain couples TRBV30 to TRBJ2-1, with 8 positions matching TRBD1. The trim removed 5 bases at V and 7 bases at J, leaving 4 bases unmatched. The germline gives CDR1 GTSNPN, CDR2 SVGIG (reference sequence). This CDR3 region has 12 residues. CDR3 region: CAWQGAGNEQFF. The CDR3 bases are TGTGCCTGGCAGGGGGCAGGGAATGAGCAGTTCTTC.

The CDR3 sequence: CASSPTGTSGYEQYF. The CDR3 DNA sequence: TGCGCCAGCAGCCCGACCGGGACTAGCGGCTACGAGCAGTACTTC. The chain employs TRBV5-1 and TRBJ2-7, with 11 bases aligning to TRBD2. Germline CDR1 is SGHRS and CDR2 is YFSETQ. This CDR3 is 15 amino acids long. After removal of 4 bases from V and 3 bases from J, the junction contained 6 bases not matched to a gene. Based on the CDR3 plus reference TRBV5-1 and TRBJ2-7, the full variable domain is KAGVTQTPRYLIKTRGQQVTLSCSPISGHRSVSWYQQTPGQGLQFLFEYFSETQRNKGNFPGRFSGRQFSNSRSEMNVSTLELGDSALYLCASSPTGTSGYEQYFGPGTRLTVT.

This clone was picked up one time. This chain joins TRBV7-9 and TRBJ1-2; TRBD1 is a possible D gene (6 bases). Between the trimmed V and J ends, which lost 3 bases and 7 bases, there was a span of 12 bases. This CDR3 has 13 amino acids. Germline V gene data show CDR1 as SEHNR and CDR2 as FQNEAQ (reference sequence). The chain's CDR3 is CASSLGATGGYTF. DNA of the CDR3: TGTGCCAGCAGCTTGGGGGCCACGGGTGGCTACACCTTC.

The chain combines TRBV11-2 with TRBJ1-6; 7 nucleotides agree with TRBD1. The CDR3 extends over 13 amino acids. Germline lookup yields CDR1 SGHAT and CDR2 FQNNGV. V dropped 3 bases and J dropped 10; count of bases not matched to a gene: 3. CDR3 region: CASSLTGQSPLHF. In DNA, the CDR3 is TGTGCCAGCAGCTTGACAGGGCAGTCACCCCTCCACTTT.